This TCR beta chain stems from a study of shared clonotypes between healthy human individuals. Points from the study as a whole: The sole specimen, blood, was sampled, and tissue repertoires likely differ.

Unsorted PBMC samples were amplified in replicate PCRs containing around 300 ng DNA, tens of thousands of T cell genomes. Clones were read by immunoSEQ multiplex PCR, and TCRdb kept only the in-frame ones, dropping some. The sample lists about 490,000 clones; about 80% were seen once. Germline V CDR1 and CDR2: SGHRS, YFSETQ. The CDR3 consists of 14 residues. V trimming: 4 bases; J trimming: 6 bases; junction bases outside the gene matches: 6. Participating donors were healthy, HIV-negative adults free of recent acute infections or vaccinations. Researchers drew on approximately 92 million PBMCs for genomic DNA from unsorted samples. The table lists this clone with a count of one. Its antigen is undetermined.

The chain couples TRBV5-1 to TRBJ2-7, with 11 bases identical to TRBD2. Sequenced input: PBMCs. The sequence was collected from a woman aged 40-49 years in good health. Some clones in this sample may be carry-over from other donors' samples. The chain's CDR3 is CASSPGTSGSEQYF. For the CDR3, the DNA is TGCGCCAGCAGCCCCGGGACTAGCGGCTCCGAGCAGTACTTC.